Following are 13 T cell receptor beta chains from one sample sequenced in a study of blood T cells in healthy people across ages. Together with a sample-barcoded 5' primer, a J-beta primer mix was included in a second PCR lasting roughly 6 to 12 cycles. A single record per CDR3 protein comes from TCRdb applying MiXCR to the 5' RACE reads. The sample lists fewer than 1,200,000 distinct CDR3 sequences, around 27% occurring once. The data also belong to a second study, concerning T cells of mothers and their children.

The sequenced material came from blood. The receptors originated from a girl aged 2-10 years in good health.

The J gene is TRBJ2-7, the V gene TRBV27; the D is unclear. Germline V gives CDR1 MNHEY, CDR2 SMNVEV (reference sequence). The CDR3 has 13 residues. V was shortened by 9 bases and J by 7 bases, with 19 bases between the two germline ends. The chain's CDR3 is CASRADGLSEQYF. CDR3 DNA sequence: TGTGCCAGTAGGGCGGATGGGCTTAGTGAGCAGTACTTC.

The V and J genes are TRBV5-4 and TRBJ2-2; D unresolved. This CDR3 is built from 14 residues. CDR1 and CDR2 (germline): SGHNT, YYREEE (reference sequence). The V end was cut by 3 bases, the J end by 2 bases, with 8 bases between. The DNA of the CDR3 is TGTGCCAGCAGCTCGGACCCAAACACCGGGGAGCTGTTTTTT. Protein product: CASSSDPNTGELFF.

This clonotype turned up a few times. This chain uses TRBV20-1 with TRBJ1-2; D possibly corresponds to TRBD1 (5 bases). Germline CDR1 and CDR2: DFQATT and SNEGSKA (reference sequence). This CDR3 has 11 amino acids. The V end lost 2 bases, the J end lost 7 bases, and 8 bases lay between the germline ends. CDR3: CSARPQVGYTF. CDR3 bases: TGCAGTGCTAGACCACAGGTTGGCTACACCTTC.

This chain uses TRBV7-2 with TRBJ2-1, with D tentatively TRBD2 (5 bases). The germline V gene encodes CDR1 SGHTA and CDR2 FQGNSA. The germline V and J ends were trimmed by 2 bases and 4 bases, with 15 bases remaining between them. The length of the CDR3 is 16 residues. CDR3 sequence reads: CASSLQADILYNEQFF. CDR3 coding DNA: TGTGCCAGCAGCTTACAAGCGGATATCCTATACAATGAGCAGTTCTTC.

In this sample, this clonotype turned up a few times. CDR3 sequence reads: CASRRGFPLNTEAFF. In DNA form, the CDR3 reads TGTGCCAGCAGAAGAGGGTTCCCGTTGAACACTGAAGCTTTCTTT. V and J are TRBV28 and TRBJ1-1; D remains unclear. There are 15 residues in the CDR3. V was pared by 6 bases and J by 0 bases, with 14 bases between. Germline CDR1 reads MDHEN; CDR2 reads SYDVKM. The full variable domain, with the rest looked up from reference TRBV28 and TRBJ1-1, is DVKVTQSSRYLVKRTGEKVFLECVQDMDHENMFWYRQDPGLGLRLIYFSYDVKMKEKGDIPEGYSVSREKKERFSLILESASTNQTSMYLCASRRGFPLNTEAFFGQGTRLTVV.

The sample holds a few counts of this clonotype. The chain couples TRBV29-1 to TRBJ2-2, with D possibly being TRBD1 (5 bases). From germline, CDR1 is SQVTM and CDR2 ANQGSEA. The CDR3 is 13 amino acids. V was clipped by 5 bases and J by 1 base, with 8 bases between them. The CDR3 coding sequence is TGCAGCGTTATAAGGGGGAACACCGGGGAGCTGTTTTTT. Residues: CSVIRGNTGELFF.

The chain has TRBV3-1 and TRBJ2-5, with TRBD2 matching 7 bases. CDR1 is LGHDT, CDR2 YNNKEL, per germline (reference sequence). The V segment lost 1 base and the J segment 4 bases; nucleotides outside the gene matches: 12. The CDR3 loop spans 17 amino acids. As DNA, the CDR3 is TGTGCCAGCAGCCAAGCGACGCGGGGGACCTTCGGAGAGACCCAGTACTTC. Translated: CASSQATRGTFGETQYF.

Notes on this clonotype: The junction does not match germline at one end; this may be a read error. The chain joins TRBV5-6 to TRBJ2-5, with a weak D call TRBD2 (6 bases). The germline gives CDR1 SGHDT, CDR2 YYEEEE. This CDR3 is 13 amino acids long. Written as DNA, the CDR3 is TGTGCCAGCAGCCTTATTAGGAGGGAGACCCAGTGCTTC. Protein: CASSLIRRETQCF.

V is TRBV10-3 and J is TRBJ2-7; a weak D match, TRBD2 (6 bases). Per the germline V gene, CDR1 is ENHRY and CDR2 is SYGVKD. This CDR3 is built from 11 residues. V was cut by 8 bases and J by 6 bases, with 11 bases left in between. In DNA, the CDR3 is TGTGCCATCGTGGTGGGAGGCGAGCAGTACTTC. It specifies CAIVVGGEQYF.

This clonotype was found a few times. The rearrangement links TRBV3-1 to TRBJ2-3; the D call may be TRBD1 or TRBD2 (5 bases each). The CDR3 contains 16 residues. V lost 4 bases and J 2 bases, leaving 16 bases between the germline ends. Germline V lookup: CDR1 LGHDT, CDR2 YNNKEL (reference sequence). The CDR3 here is CASSPQGDPSTDTQYF. The DNA for the CDR3 is TGTGCCAGCAGCCCCCAGGGAGACCCATCCACAGATACGCAGTATTTT.

There are a few counts of this clonotype. The J gene is TRBJ2-7, the V gene TRBV20-1, with 8 bases aligning to TRBD2. Germline trimming cut 2 bases from V and 4 bases from J; bases unmatched to any gene: 7. There are 14 residues in the CDR3. Germline loops: CDR1 DFQATT, CDR2 SNEGSKA (reference sequence). CDR3 sequence reads: CSARKRGRDYEQYF. Written as DNA, the CDR3 is TGCAGTGCTAGAAAGCGGGGGAGGGATTACGAGCAGTACTTC.

Worth noting for this clonotype: The junction does not match germline at one end; this may be a read error. The rearrangement joins TRBV4-1 to TRBJ2-5; 9 nucleotides agree with TRBD1. Germline V CDR1 and CDR2: MGHRA, YSYEKL. There are 15 residues in the CDR3. CDR3 loop: CASSQGTGREETQYF. Here the CDR3 DNA reads TGCGCCAGCAGTCAAGGGACAGGGAGGGAAGAGACCCAGTACTTC.

This clonotype was seen a handful of times. The chain links TRBV12-3 or TRBV12-4 to TRBJ1-1, with TRBD1 matching 7 bases. Losses at the gene ends were 8 bases for V and 5 bases for J; bases not matched to a gene: 5. This CDR3 has 12 amino acids. The CDR3 region is CASGPGGTEAFF. CDR3 coding DNA: TGTGCCAGCGGGCCAGGGGGAACTGAAGCTTTCTTT.